This TCR beta chain comes out of a study of blood T cell repertoires in COVID-19. Study at large: Researchers got acute and convalescent COVID-19 samples from the United States, Italy and Spain. T cells, B-cell-depleted T cells, or PBMCs supplied cDNA or gDNA.

Original handling: The assay estimated nucleated cells by amplifying reference gene primers. The data were produced by immunoSEQ multiplex PCR, yet TCRdb's version contains in-frame clones alone and is incomplete. That table supplies the V and J calls and clone size; D and trimming were determined from the DNA. The profile shows 50,000 to 70,000 clones, around 80% of them singletons. This CDR3 has 16 amino acids. Trimming at V came to 4 bases and at J to 7 bases, leaving 11 bases not matched to a gene. Germline loops: CDR1 SGHRS, CDR2 YFSETQ. This TCR was sampled from a woman aged 55 to 70 with acute or convalescent COVID-19. The sequenced sample was peripheral blood. The chain couples TRBV5-1 to TRBJ1-6; TRBD1 matches at 7 bases. The CDR3 spells CASSISQGSGNSPLHF. In nucleotides, the CDR3 is TGCGCCAGCAGCATCTCACAGGGGTCAGGAAATTCACCCCTCCACTTT. The whole variable domain, remainder taken from reference TRBV5-1 and TRBJ1-6, is KAGVTQTPRYLIKTRGQQVTLSCSPISGHRSVSWYQQTPGQGLQFLFEYFSETQRNKGNFPGRFSGRQFSNSRSEMNVSTLELGDSALYLCASSISQGSGNSPLHFGNGTRLTVT.